This TCR beta chain was recovered during a study of CD8 T cells in ankylosing spondylitis. Germline CDR1 and CDR2: SEHNR and FQNEAQ (reference sequence). After removal of 3 bases from V and 2 bases from J, the junction contained 10 bases not matched to a gene. CDR3 length: 17 amino acids. As concerns this clonotype: No antigen is known for it.

MiXCR, run by TCRdb on the 5' RACE reads, gives a single entry per CDR3 protein. The profile shows 100,000 to 150,000 distinct CDR3 sequences, roughly 18% of them singletons. Study-level points and caveats: Ankylosing spondylitis blood seemed to carry a telltale TCR beta motif made of fewer than ten highly homologous variants.

V is TRBV7-9 and J is TRBJ2-7, with 10 bases lining up with TRBD2. Sequencing used blood, either unsorted or a sorted T cell fraction (not recorded which). The receptor was derived from a male donor with ankylosing spondylitis. CDR3 DNA: TGTGCCAGCAGCTTCGGGTACGGGACTAGCGAAACCTACGAGCAGTACTTC. It encodes CASSFGYGTSETYEQYF. The full variable domain, in which reference TRBV7-9 and TRBJ2-7 provide the parts outside the CDR3, is DTGVSQNPRHKITKRGQNVTFRCDPISEHNRLYWYRQTLGQGPEFLTYFQNEAQLEKSRLLSDRFSAERPKGSFSTLEIQRTEQGDSAMYLCASSFGYGTSETYEQYFGPGTRLTVT.